Following are 9 T cell receptor beta chains from one sample sequenced in a study of follicular helper T cells after annual influenza vaccination. The assay was immunoSEQ multiplex PCR, and TCRdb's table has in-frame clones only and misses some. Of about 11,000 clones in the sample, more than 75% were seen once. Time point denoted: 2014-2015 season, pre-vaccination. Sample: CXCR5- memory CD4+ T cells sorted from blood, taken on the day of influenza vaccination. The origin of the receptors is an adult who received the influenza vaccine.

The CDR3 protein is CSVVGSGEKLFF. CDR3 sequence (DNA): TGCAGCGTTGTGGGATCAGGGGAAAAACTGTTTTTT. The genes are TRBV29-1 and TRBJ1-4, with D perhaps TRBD1 (5 bases). With 4 bases removed from V and 8 bases from J, the gap between germline ends came to 11 bases. CDR1 and CDR2 (germline): SQVTM, ANQGSEA. The length of the CDR3 is 12 residues.

The chain combines TRBV4-1 with TRBJ1-5; 10 bases are a match to TRBD1. J gave up 6 bases and V 3 bases, and 11 bases lay outside the gene matches. CDR1 and CDR2 (germline): MGHRA, YSYEKL. This CDR3 is built from 17 residues. CDR3 DNA: TGCGCCAGCAGCCAGACAGGGGGCGCAGGCTCAGGTCAGCCCCAGCATTTT. Protein sequence: CASSQTGGAGSGQPQHF.

Only a few counts were recorded for this clone. The chain links TRBV15 to TRBJ1-2, with D unresolved. In germline, CDR1 is LNHNV, CDR2 YYDKDF (reference sequence). V lost 0 bases, J lost 2 bases, and 4 bases lay in between. The CDR3 is made up of 13 amino acids. The CDR3 coding sequence is TGTGCCACCAGCAGAGAACTGAACTATGGCTACACCTTC. This sequence encodes CATSRELNYGYTF.

The chain links TRBV6-5 to TRBJ1-1; D unresolved. There are 13 residues in the CDR3. Trimming pared 5 bases from V and 4 bases from J, leaving 11 bases between. Germline V CDR1 and CDR2: MNHEY, SVGAGI. Here the CDR3 DNA reads TGTGCCAGCAGTCGAGGGTCTGCCACTGAAGCTTTCTTT. This encodes CASSRGSATEAFF.

This sequence joins TRBV5-4 and TRBJ2-1; 11 bases match TRBD2. This CDR3 is 17 amino acids long. In germline, CDR1 is SGHNT, CDR2 YYREEE (reference sequence). The trim removed 2 bases at V and 0 bases at J, leaving 4 bases unmatched. The CDR3 loop is CASSFASGGFSYNEQFF. As DNA, the CDR3 is TGTGCCAGCAGCTTTGCTAGCGGGGGGTTCTCCTACAATGAGCAGTTCTTC.

The chain carries TRBV5-6 and TRBJ2-7; weak D call: TRBD2 (6 bases). CDR1 is SGHDT and CDR2 is YYEEEE in the germline V gene. The CDR3 contains 16 residues. Trimming pared 1 base from V and 2 bases from J, leaving 16 bases between. CDR3 sequence reads: CASSLRGSGATYEQYF. The CDR3 DNA sequence: TGTGCCAGCAGCTTGCGAGGTAGCGGAGCAACCTACGAGCAGTACTTC.

This clone showed up just once. The rearrangement uses TRBV5-1 and TRBJ2-7; D unresolved. Germline V gene sequence: CDR1 SGHRS, CDR2 YFSETQ. V lost 1 base, J lost 5 bases, and 7 bases lay in between. This CDR3 has 12 amino acids. CDR3 region: CASSLTQNEQYF. CDR3 in DNA: TGCGCCAGCAGCTTGACCCAAAACGAGCAGTACTTC.

The V and J genes are TRBV5-1 and TRBJ2-3; the D gene is possibly TRBD1 (5 bases). CDR1 is SGHRS, CDR2 YFSETQ, per germline. The V and J ends lost 4 bases and 0 bases respectively, with 15 bases between them. This CDR3 is built from 16 residues. The CDR3 is CASSRWGISSTDTQYF. In DNA, the CDR3 is TGCGCCAGCAGCCGTTGGGGCATAAGTAGCACAGATACGCAGTATTTT.

As concerns this clone: Sequence at one end of the junction differs from germline and may be a read error. The chain links TRBV5-6 to TRBJ2-7; 7 nucleotides line up with TRBD2. From germline, CDR1 is SGHDT and CDR2 YYEEEE. CDR3 size: 15 residues. CDR3 coding DNA: TGTGCCAGCGGAAAACCAGCGGGGACTTCCTACAAGCAGTACTTC. The encoded protein is CASGKPAGTSYKQYF.